This T cell receptor beta chain was identified during a study of cytomegalovirus exposure and HLA in healthy donors. Trimming pared 2 bases from V and 3 bases from J, leaving 8 bases between. The CDR3 extends over 14 amino acids. Germline V CDR1 and CDR2: KGHSH, LQKENI. The PCR had 60 Vbeta and 13 Jbeta primers. TCRdb's table, derived via immunoSEQ multiplex PCR, lists solely in-frame clones and lacks some. Of about 120,000 clones in the sample, 70% to 80% were seen once. The chain uses TRBV18 and TRBJ1-3; no clear D gene. This sequence originates from a woman between 40 and 55 years old in good health and CMV-seropositive. The sample consisted of PBMCs. The DNA for the CDR3 is TGTGCCAGCTCACCAGGGGAGTATGGAAACACCATATATTTT. Residues: CASSPGEYGNTIYF.